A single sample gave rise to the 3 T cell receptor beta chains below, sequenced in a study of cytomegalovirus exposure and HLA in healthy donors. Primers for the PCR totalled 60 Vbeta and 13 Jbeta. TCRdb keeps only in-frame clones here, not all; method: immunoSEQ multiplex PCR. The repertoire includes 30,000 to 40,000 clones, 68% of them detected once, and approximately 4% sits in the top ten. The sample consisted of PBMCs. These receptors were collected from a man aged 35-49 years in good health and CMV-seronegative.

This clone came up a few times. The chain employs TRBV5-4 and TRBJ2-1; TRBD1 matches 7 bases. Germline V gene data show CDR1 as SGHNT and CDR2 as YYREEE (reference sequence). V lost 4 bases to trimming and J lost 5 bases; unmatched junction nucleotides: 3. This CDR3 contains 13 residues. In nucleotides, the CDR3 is TGTGCCAGCAGCGCGGACAGGCACAATGAGCAGTTCTTC. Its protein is CASSADRHNEQFF.

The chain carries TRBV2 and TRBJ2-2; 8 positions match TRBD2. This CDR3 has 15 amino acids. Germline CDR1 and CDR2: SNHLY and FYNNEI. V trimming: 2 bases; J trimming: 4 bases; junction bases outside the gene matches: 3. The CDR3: CASSETRGGTGELFF. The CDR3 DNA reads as TGTGCCAGCAGTGAAACCCGGGGGGGCACCGGGGAGCTGTTTTTT.

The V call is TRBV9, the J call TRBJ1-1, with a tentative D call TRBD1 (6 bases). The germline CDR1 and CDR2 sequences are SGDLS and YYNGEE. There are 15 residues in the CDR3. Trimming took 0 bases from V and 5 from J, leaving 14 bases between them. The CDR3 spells CASSVVGPGATEAFF. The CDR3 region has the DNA TGTGCCAGCAGCGTAGTAGGGCCAGGGGCGACTGAAGCTTTCTTT.